The 5 T cell receptor beta chains in this list originate from one sample, sequenced in a study of blood T cell repertoires in COVID-19. The method was immunoSEQ multiplex PCR; TCRdb's version includes in-frame clones alone and lacks a portion of them. This sample yields tens of thousands of clones, of which roughly 87% are seen a single time; more than 4.5% belongs to the top ten. The sample taken for sequencing was peripheral blood. Every receptor here comes from a man at least 80 years old in a cohort sampled during active COVID-19.

This clone was seen once. The rearrangement links TRBV5-1 to TRBJ2-7; D is possibly TRBD1 (5 bases). V lost 0 bases and J 3 bases, leaving 7 bases between the germline ends. Germline V CDR1 and CDR2: SGHRS, YFSETQ. The CDR3 is 13 residues long. The CDR3 spells CASSLGGDYEQYF. CDR3 bases: TGCGCCAGCAGCTTGGGGGGCGACTACGAGCAGTACTTC.

A single count supports this clone. The CDR3 DNA is TGTGCCAGCAGCTTAGCGGGGCAGATAGCTTTCTTT. It translates to CASSLAGQIAFF. The gene calls are TRBV7-9 and TRBJ1-1, with a tentative D call TRBD1 (5 bases). Germline CDR1 SEHNR, CDR2 FQNEAQ (reference sequence). V was cut by 0 bases and J by 10 bases, with 9 bases left in between. This CDR3 spans 12 amino acids.

This rearrangement joins TRBV16 to TRBJ1-1; weak D call: TRBD1 (6 bases). The CDR3 spans 14 residues. Germline CDR1 reads KGHSY; CDR2 reads FQNENV. V was shortened by 2 bases and J by 4 bases, with 11 bases between the two germline ends. CDR3 region: CASSQTGRGTEAFF. The DNA of the CDR3 is TGTGCCAGCAGCCAAACAGGCAGGGGCACTGAAGCTTTCTTT.

This clone came up once. The rearrangement joins TRBV21-1 to TRBJ1-5; the tabulated D call, TRBD1, remains unverified against the DNA. TRBV21-1 constitutes a pseudogene. The CDR3 has 18 amino acids. This CDR3 reads CASSTAIAGTYSNQPQHF. For the CDR3, the DNA is TGTGCCAGCAGCACGGCCATCGCCGGGACATATAGCAATCAGCCCCAGCATTTT.

The V gene is TRBV10-2, the J gene TRBJ2-3; D is possibly TRBD2 (6 bases). Looked up from germline, CDR1 is WSHSY and CDR2 is SAAADI. Trimming shortened V by 5 bases and J by 2 bases, and 11 bases separated the two germline ends. The CDR3 runs 14 residues. The CDR3: CASSPQGLTDTQYF. In nucleotides, the CDR3 is TGCGCCAGCAGTCCCCAGGGACTCACAGATACGCAGTATTTT.